This record covers a single T cell receptor beta chain. Its antigen is still unknown. This sample was taken from a study of chemoradiotherapy in HPV16-positive cancers. Findings and limits, study-wide: Functional assays defining HPV-specific T cells used only two HPV16-positive patients.

Trimming pared 5 bases from V and 12 bases from J, leaving 13 bases between. The V gene's germline CDR1 is SGHVS and CDR2 FNYEAQ. The CDR3 loop spans 11 amino acids. Sequencing was performed with immunoSEQ multiplex PCR; in TCRdb, only in-frame clones are kept and a portion is missing. The table includes some 17,000 clones, about 90% detected once. The origin of this receptor is a human donor with HPV-associated anogenital cancer. This specimen consisted of blood, obtained from a patient who underwent chemoradiotherapy. This chain uses TRBV7-6 with TRBJ1-1; weak D call: TRBD1 (5 bases). In DNA form, the CDR3 reads TGTGCCAGCAGCACCGGGACTCTAACTTTCTTT. Amino acids: CASSTGTLTFF.